The 27 T cell receptor beta chains given below trace back to one sample, sequenced in a study of OX40 agonist ivuxolimab in advanced cancers. Clones were read by immunoSEQ multiplex PCR, and TCRdb kept only the in-frame ones, dropping some. Altogether around 70,000 clones are present, over 70% being singletons, with the ten largest covering under 8.5%. The sample consisted of CD4+ or CD8+ T cells sorted from blood, taken in a trial of the OX40 agonist ivuxolimab. These receptors were taken from an adult with an advanced solid tumor such as melanoma, head and neck, liver or kidney cancer.

The genes are TRBV19 and TRBJ2-1; D call uncertain. Germline V gene lookup returns CDR1 LNHDA and CDR2 SQIVND (reference sequence). The CDR3 extends over 13 amino acids. The ends were cut back, 8 bases at V and 3 bases at J, with 11 bases in the middle. CDR3 sequence reads: CASAVSVYNEQFF. In nucleotides, the CDR3 is TGTGCCAGTGCGGTGAGCGTCTACAATGAGCAGTTCTTC. The full variable domain, completed using reference TRBV19 and TRBJ2-1, is DGGITQSPKYLFRKEGQNVTLSCEQNLNHDAMYWYRQDPGQGLRLIYYSQIVNDFQKGDIAEGYSVSREKKESFPLTVTSAQKNPTAFYLCASAVSVYNEQFFGPGTRLTVL.

The chain recombines TRBV5-1 with TRBJ2-5; D gene uncertain. V gave up 3 bases and J gave up 2 bases, with 8 bases separating them. Germline CDR1 SGHRS, CDR2 YFSETQ. The CDR3 spans 13 residues. This CDR3 is CASSSTPQETQYF. DNA of the CDR3: TGCGCCAGCAGCTCAACACCGCAAGAGACCCAGTACTTC. Filled out from reference TRBV5-1 and TRBJ2-5, the complete variable domain reads KAGVTQTPRYLIKTRGQQVTLSCSPISGHRSVSWYQQTPGQGLQFLFEYFSETQRNKGNFPGRFSGRQFSNSRSEMNVSTLELGDSALYLCASSSTPQETQYFGPGTRLLVL.

This clone was picked up one time. V and J are TRBV5-1 and TRBJ2-1; 8 bases align to TRBD2. Trimming took 0 bases from V and 5 from J; bases not matched to a gene: 4. CDR1 is SGHRS and CDR2 is YFSETQ in the germline V gene. This CDR3 spans 15 amino acids. CDR3 sequence reads: CASSLGLATDNEQFF. CDR3 nucleotide sequence: TGCGCCAGCAGCTTGGGACTAGCGACTGACAATGAGCAGTTCTTC.

The V gene is TRBV30, the J gene TRBJ1-3; D is ambiguous. CDR3 length equals 14 residues. Between the trimmed V and J ends, which lost 0 bases and 1 base, there was a span of 7 bases. Germline loops: CDR1 GTSNPN, CDR2 SVGIG (reference sequence). For the CDR3, the DNA is TGTGCCTGGAGTGTGAGTAAGTCTGGAAACACCATATATTTT. Its translation is CAWSVSKSGNTIYF.

The rearrangement links TRBV5-1 to TRBJ1-1; no clear D. V dropped 2 bases and J dropped 1 base, with 9 bases sitting between them. The CDR3 loop spans 14 amino acids. Germline lookup yields CDR1 SGHRS and CDR2 YFSETQ. The CDR3 sequence is CASSLPSPNTEAFF. The DNA for the CDR3 is TGCGCCAGCAGCTTACCGAGCCCGAACACTGAAGCTTTCTTT.

This rearrangement joins TRBV7-2 to TRBJ2-7; tentatively, D is TRBD1 (6 bases). V was pared by 2 bases and J by 6 bases, with 11 bases between. The germline CDR1 and CDR2 sequences are SGHTA and FQGNSA. The CDR3 length is 13 residues. CDR3: CASSLRRGGEQYF. The CDR3 DNA follows: TGTGCCAGCAGCTTACGCAGGGGCGGCGAGCAGTACTTC.

The CDR3 sequence: CASSLRDRGNTEAFF. CDR3 DNA: TGTGCCAGCAGTTTAAGGGACAGGGGAAACACTGAAGCTTTCTTT. The chain is built from TRBV27 and TRBJ1-1; 10 bases map to TRBD1. The CDR3 spans 15 residues. The V gene's germline CDR1 is MNHEY and CDR2 SMNVEV (reference sequence). The V gene end was trimmed by 2 bases and the J gene end by 2 bases; junction bases not matched to a gene: 2.

V and J are TRBV7-9 and TRBJ2-3; TRBD1 matches at 7 bases. V lost 5 bases and J lost 0; bases outside the gene matches: 5. The V gene's germline CDR1 is SEHNR and CDR2 FQNEAQ (reference sequence). The CDR3 spans 15 residues. The CDR3 is CASSISTGSTDTQYF. Here the CDR3 DNA reads TGTGCCAGCAGCATCTCGACAGGGAGCACAGATACGCAGTATTTT.

This clone was found a few times. This chain joins TRBV9 and TRBJ2-2; the D is unclear. The CDR3 loop spans 16 amino acids. V lost 1 base to trimming and J lost 0 bases, with 10 bases between them. CDR1 SGDLS and CDR2 YYNGEE come from the germline V gene. The CDR3 DNA is TGTGCCAGCAGCGTAAGTGGCGGATCGAACACCGGGGAGCTGTTTTTT. Residues: CASSVSGGSNTGELFF. Together with reference TRBV9 and TRBJ2-2, the CDR3 gives the full variable domain: DSGVTQTPKHLITATGQRVTLRCSPRSGDLSVYWYQQSLDQGLQFLIQYYNGEERAKGNILERFSAQQFPDLHSELNLSSLELGDSALYFCASSVSGGSNTGELFFGEGSRLTVL.

The chain employs TRBV18 and TRBJ1-3, with D unresolved. This CDR3 region has 13 residues. Germline V gene data show CDR1 as KGHSH and CDR2 as LQKENI. Trimming pared 3 bases from V and 0 bases from J, leaving 3 bases between. The CDR3, as DNA: TGTGCCAGCTCACCGAACTCTGGAAACACCATATATTTT. It yields the protein CASSPNSGNTIYF.

This clone appeared a few times. The chain joins TRBV4-2 to TRBJ2-2; D ambiguous. The CDR3 covers 11 residues. The germline CDR1 and CDR2 sequences are LGHNA and YNFKEQ. Trimming removed 1 base from V and 9 bases from J, with 3 bases in between. The CDR3 DNA sequence: TGTGCCAGCAGCCAAGGATGGGAGCTGTTTTTT. This gives the protein CASSQGWELFF.

This rearrangement joins TRBV9 to TRBJ2-5; 8 bases agree with TRBD2. Germline CDR1 reads SGDLS; CDR2 reads YYNGEE. The CDR3 is made up of 15 amino acids. Trimming at V came to 1 base and at J to 2 bases, leaving 4 bases not matched to a gene. This CDR3 is CASSVTSGPQETQYF. The CDR3 DNA reads as TGTGCCAGCAGCGTAACTAGCGGACCTCAAGAGACCCAGTACTTC.

V and J are TRBV28 and TRBJ1-5; D call uncertain. This CDR3 has 15 amino acids. V was cut by 1 base and J by 9 bases, with 16 bases left in between. CDR1 and CDR2 from the germline V gene are MDHEN and SYDVKM. The CDR3 loop reads CASSLYGLVPGPQHF. CDR3 in DNA: TGTGCCAGCAGTTTATACGGGCTAGTCCCAGGGCCCCAGCATTTT.

CDR3 region: CASSLPAYEQYF. CDR3 nucleotide sequence: TGCGCCAGCAGCTTGCCCGCCTACGAGCAGTACTTC. This chain links TRBV5-1 with TRBJ2-7; no definite D call. V was pared by 1 base and J by 2 bases, with 4 bases between. Per the germline V gene, CDR1 is SGHRS and CDR2 is YFSETQ. The CDR3 has 12 residues.

The J gene is TRBJ1-2, the V gene TRBV19; D is possibly TRBD1 (5 bases). Germline assignment: CDR1 LNHDA and CDR2 SQIVND (reference sequence). Trimming cost V 2 bases and J 7 bases, with 11 bases left between them. CDR3 length equals 13 residues. CDR3 in amino acids: CASSIPGQFGYTF. The CDR3 region has the DNA TGTGCCAGTAGTATACCGGGGCAATTTGGCTACACCTTC.

The V call is TRBV28, the J call TRBJ2-3; D ambiguous. This CDR3 spans 13 amino acids. V was clipped by 4 bases and J by 4 bases, with 9 bases between them. Germline CDR1 MDHEN, CDR2 SYDVKM. The CDR3 sequence is CASSSQFADTQYF. CDR3 bases: TGTGCCAGCAGTTCACAATTCGCAGATACGCAGTATTTT.

The V call is TRBV7-3, the J call TRBJ2-1, with 9 positions matching TRBD2. Germline CDR1 is SGHTA and CDR2 is FQGTGA. The CDR3 consists of 15 residues. The junction had 6 bases not matched to a gene; V was cut back by 5 bases and J by 4 bases. The CDR3 is CASSQNAGGYNEQFF. CDR3 DNA: TGTGCCAGCAGCCAAAACGCGGGAGGGTACAATGAGCAGTTCTTC. The whole variable domain, filled in from reference TRBV7-3 and TRBJ2-1, reads GAGVSQTPSNKVTEKGKYVELRCDPISGHTALYWYRQSLGQGPEFLIYFQGTGAADDSGLPNDRFFAVRPEGSVSTLKIQRTERGDSAVYLCASSQNAGGYNEQFFGPGTRLTVL.

The rearrangement joins TRBV4-1 to TRBJ1-2; D possibly corresponds to TRBD1 (5 bases). Germline V gives CDR1 MGHRA, CDR2 YSYEKL. This CDR3 has 14 residues. V was shortened by 4 bases and J by 4 bases, with 13 bases between the two germline ends. CDR3 amino acids: CASSRQRGPYGYTF. In DNA form, the CDR3 reads TGCGCCAGCAGCCGCCAGAGGGGCCCCTATGGCTACACCTTC.

In its sample, this clone was seen once. The chain joins TRBV18 to TRBJ2-3; 9 bases line up with TRBD2. The J segment lost 2 bases and the V segment lost 5 bases, leaving 11 bases of the junction unmatched. Germline CDR1 and CDR2: KGHSH and LQKENI. The CDR3 sequence is 17 residues long. CDR3 in amino acids: CASSAMYSGGATDTQYF. In DNA form, the CDR3 reads TGTGCCAGCTCAGCGATGTATAGCGGGGGAGCCACAGATACGCAGTATTTT.

V gene TRBV11-3 combines with J gene TRBJ2-7; D is ambiguous. Trimming stripped 5 bases from V and 3 bases from J, with 17 bases between. The CDR3 spans 15 residues. Per the germline V gene, CDR1 is SGHNT and CDR2 is YENEEA. The CDR3: CASSNLKEIRYEQYF. For the CDR3, the DNA is TGTGCCAGCAGCAATTTGAAGGAGATCCGCTACGAGCAGTACTTC.

The genes are TRBV28 and TRBJ1-1; no definite D call. V lost 5 bases to trimming and J lost 3 bases, with 13 bases between them. Germline V gives CDR1 MDHEN, CDR2 SYDVKM. This CDR3 spans 14 amino acids. The CDR3 bases are TGTGCCAGCAGTGAGAAGGTGCGGGACACTGAAGCTTTCTTT. Its translation: CASSEKVRDTEAFF.

The V and J genes are TRBV5-4 and TRBJ2-3; the D is unclear. V dropped 3 bases and J dropped 0 bases, with 8 bases sitting between them. The CDR3 is 14 residues long. Looked up from germline, CDR1 is SGHNT and CDR2 is YYREEE (reference sequence). CDR3 loop: CASSSARSTDTQYF. DNA for the CDR3: TGTGCCAGCAGCTCCGCCAGGAGCACAGATACGCAGTATTTT.

This rearrangement joins TRBV9 to TRBJ2-5; 7 bases align to TRBD1. V trimming: 4 bases; J trimming: 5 bases; junction bases outside the gene matches: 5. This CDR3 is built from 13 residues. Per germline, CDR1 SGDLS and CDR2 YYNGEE. CDR3: CASSSGQWETQYF. DNA for the CDR3: TGTGCCAGCAGCTCGGGACAGTGGGAGACCCAGTACTTC.

The chain links TRBV5-1 to TRBJ2-7; D not certain. The CDR3 spans 15 residues. From germline, CDR1 is SGHRS and CDR2 YFSETQ. V gave up 0 bases and J gave up 3 bases, with 13 bases separating them. The CDR3 sequence: CASSLGPLYNYEQYF. The CDR3 DNA is TGCGCCAGCAGCTTGGGGCCGCTGTATAACTACGAGCAGTACTTC.

The chain uses TRBV11-3 and TRBJ2-7; 7 nucleotides line up with TRBD1. This CDR3 has 14 amino acids. V shed 1 base, J shed 5 bases, and the junction held 5 bases outside the gene matches. Germline values: CDR1 SGHNT, CDR2 YENEEA. CDR3: CASSLATQGHEQYF. In DNA form, the CDR3 reads TGTGCCAGCAGCTTAGCAACACAGGGGCACGAGCAGTACTTC.

This clone occurred once. The CDR3 nucleotides read TGTGCCAGCAGCTCCAGGACGGGTTCTAATGAAAAACTGTTTTTT. Protein sequence: CASSSRTGSNEKLFF. The chain has TRBV7-9 and TRBJ1-4; no reliable D call. The CDR3 spans 15 residues. The V end lost 4 bases, the J end lost 3 bases, and 12 bases lay between the germline ends. CDR1 is SEHNR and CDR2 is FQNEAQ in the germline V gene (reference sequence). The complete variable domain, with remaining parts taken from reference TRBV7-9 and TRBJ1-4, reads DTGVSQNPRHKITKRGQNVTFRCDPISEHNRLYWYRQTLGQGPEFLTYFQNEAQLEKSRLLSDRFSAERPKGSFSTLEIQRTEQGDSAMYLCASSSRTGSNEKLFFGSGTQLSVL.

This clone occurred a few times. The V call is TRBV13, the J call TRBJ2-7, with 8 bases that match TRBD2. The CDR3 covers 14 residues. Germline assignment: CDR1 PRHDT and CDR2 FYEKMQ (reference sequence). V shed 0 bases and J 2 bases; nucleotides not matched to a gene: 0. For the CDR3, the DNA is TGTGCCAGCAGCTTAGGGGGACTAGCCTACGAGCAGTACTTC. It codes for CASSLGGLAYEQYF.